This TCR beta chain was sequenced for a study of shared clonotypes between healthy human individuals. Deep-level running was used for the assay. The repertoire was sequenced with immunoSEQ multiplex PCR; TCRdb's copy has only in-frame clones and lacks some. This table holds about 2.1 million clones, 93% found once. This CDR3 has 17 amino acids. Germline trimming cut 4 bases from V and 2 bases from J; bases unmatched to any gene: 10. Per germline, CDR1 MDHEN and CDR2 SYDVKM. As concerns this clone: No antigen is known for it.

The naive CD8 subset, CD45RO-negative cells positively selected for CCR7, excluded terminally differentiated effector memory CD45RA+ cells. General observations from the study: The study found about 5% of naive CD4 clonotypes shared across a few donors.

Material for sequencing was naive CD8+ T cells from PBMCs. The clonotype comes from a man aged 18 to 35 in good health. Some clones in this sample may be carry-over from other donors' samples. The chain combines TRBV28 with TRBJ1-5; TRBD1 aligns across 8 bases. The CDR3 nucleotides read TGTGCCAGCAGTTCGATTGCATGGACAGGGCGCAATCAGCCCCAGCATTTT. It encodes CASSSIAWTGRNQPQHF.